This TCR beta chain was profiled in a study of blood T cells in healthy people across ages. The length of the CDR3 is 13 residues. Germline V gene lookup returns CDR1 SGDLS and CDR2 YYNGEE. V was cut by 4 bases and J by 6 bases, with 12 bases left in between. This clonotype has a single count. For the second PCR, which ran for about 7 to 12 cycles, a sample-barcoded 5' primer and a J-beta primer mix were used. TCRdb called the 5' RACE reads again in MiXCR, with one record for every CDR3 protein. Here the sample spans hundreds of thousands of distinct CDR3 sequences, around half being singletons. This sequence was found in a woman aged 55-70 years in good health. The J gene is TRBJ2-3, the V gene TRBV9; D remains ambiguous. Sequencing input: blood. The CDR3 here is CASSPSARDTQYF. CDR3 nucleotides: TGTGCCAGCAGCCCCAGTGCTAGGGATACGCAGTATTTT. The whole variable domain, filled in from reference TRBV9 and TRBJ2-3, reads DSGVTQTPKHLITATGQRVTLRCSPRSGDLSVYWYQQSLDQGLQFLIQYYNGEERAKGNILERFSAQQFPDLHSELNLSSLELGDSALYFCASSPSARDTQYFGPGTRLTVL.